This T cell receptor (beta chain) was identified during a study of early stage breast cancer tumors. The assay was immunoSEQ multiplex PCR, and TCRdb's table has in-frame clones only and misses some. The sample records some 58,000 clones, 70% to 80% being singletons. The V end lost 3 bases, the J end lost 1 base, and 13 bases lay between the germline ends. Germline V gene data show CDR1 as SGHNT and CDR2 as YENEEA. This CDR3 has 15 residues. The sequencing sample was made of blood. The origin of this receptor is a person aged 25 to 39 with breast cancer. The J gene is TRBJ2-7, the V gene TRBV11-3; possible D gene TRBD2, 5 bases. The CDR3 DNA reads TGTGCCAGCAGCTTCGGAGGAGTAGGATCCTACGAGCAGTACTTC. Amino acid sequence: CASSFGGVGSYEQYF.